These 26 T cell receptor beta chains were sequenced from one sample in a study of blood T cells in healthy people across ages (dated by TCRdb to between 2014 and 2017). Library prep was done by 5' RACE. The instrument given in TCRdb is Illumina HiSeq 2500. The second PCR ran for about 7 to 11 cycles and used a J-beta primer mix along with a sample-barcoded 5' primer. Using fastp trimming at Q25 and MiXCR clonotype assembly, TCRdb reanalyzed the public sequencing data and kept in-frame beta chains. Identical CDR3 protein sequences are pooled into one entry, listed with their most common genes and DNA. This sample holds 760,000 or so distinct CDR3 sequences; 25% were observed only once. The ten most abundant clones make up 9.4% of the sample. This sample also belongs to another study, concerning T cells of mothers and their children.

Input material: blood. Receptors originate from a boy younger than 18 in good health.

V gene TRBV7-8 combines with J gene TRBJ2-2; 12 bases agree with TRBD2. V was clipped by 5 bases and J by 2 bases; unmatched bases: 3. The CDR3 sequence is 16 residues long. CDR1 is SGHVS and CDR2 is FQNEAQ in the germline V gene. The CDR3 nucleotides are TGTGCCAGCAGCCTGACTAGCGGGGGTAACACCGGGGAGCTGTTTTTT. Its protein is CASSLTSGGNTGELFF.

V usage is TRBV9 and J usage is TRBJ2-4; possibly TRBD2 for D (5 bases). The length of the CDR3 is 16 residues. V lost 1 base, J lost 1 base, and 12 bases lay in between. Per germline, CDR1 SGDLS and CDR2 YYNGEE. The CDR3 region is CASSVSSGGAKNIQYF. The CDR3 DNA is TGTGCCAGCAGCGTATCGTCCGGAGGCGCCAAAAACATTCAGTACTTC.

This clonotype was counted only a few times. The chain employs TRBV4-3 and TRBJ1-4; maybe TRBD1 (5 bases). The CDR3 consists of 15 residues. With 4 bases removed from V and 7 bases from J, the gap between germline ends came to 16 bases. Germline lookup yields CDR1 LGHNA and CDR2 YSLEER. In DNA, the CDR3 is TGCGCCAGCAGCCCCGATCGCGTGGGGGGTGAAAAACTGTTTTTT. This sequence encodes CASSPDRVGGEKLFF.

The chain couples TRBV29-1 to TRBJ1-1, with 9 bases that match TRBD1. The V segment lost 7 bases and the J segment 5 bases; nucleotides outside the gene matches: 5. CDR1 SQVTM and CDR2 ANQGSEA come from the germline V gene. The CDR3 sequence is 12 residues long. CDR3 DNA: TGCAGCGCCTACAGGGGGCTGACTGAAGCTTTCTTT. Protein product: CSAYRGLTEAFF.

This clonotype was found a few times. The V call is TRBV6-5, the J call TRBJ2-5; 11 bases line up with TRBD2. Per the germline V gene, CDR1 is MNHEY and CDR2 is SVGAGI. V dropped 4 bases and J dropped 5; count of bases not matched to a gene: 12. This CDR3 has 17 amino acids. This CDR3 reads CASSSVTSGIPRETQYF. CDR3 coding DNA: TGTGCCAGCAGTTCCGTGACTAGCGGGATCCCCCGGGAGACCCAGTACTTC.

The chain has TRBV19 and TRBJ2-2; TRBD1 matches at 9 bases. CDR3 length: 14 residues. J gave up 3 bases and V 9 bases, and 5 bases lay outside the gene matches. Germline V lookup: CDR1 LNHDA, CDR2 SQIVND (reference sequence). Here the CDR3 DNA reads TGTGCCAGCACGGGACAGGGCTACACCGGGGAGCTGTTTTTT. Translating gives CASTGQGYTGELFF. The complete variable domain, with remaining parts taken from reference TRBV19 and TRBJ2-2, reads DGGITQSPKYLFRKEGQNVTLSCEQNLNHDAMYWYRQDPGQGLRLIYYSQIVNDFQKGDIAEGYSVSREKKESFPLTVTSAQKNPTAFYLCASTGQGYTGELFFGEGSRLTVL.

V gene TRBV29-1 combines with J gene TRBJ2-1; 7 bases match TRBD1. Germline V gene sequence: CDR1 SQVTM, CDR2 ANQGSEA. V was clipped by 5 bases and J by 2 bases; unmatched bases: 3. The CDR3 runs 13 residues. The CDR3 nucleotides read TGCAGCGTTCACCAGGGGGCCTACAATGAGCAGTTCTTC. Protein: CSVHQGAYNEQFF.

In this sample, this clonotype turned up a few times. The chain couples TRBV5-1 to TRBJ2-1; 15 nucleotides agree with TRBD2. This CDR3 has 17 amino acids. The V segment lost 3 bases and the J segment 8 bases; nucleotides outside the gene matches: 9. Germline-derived CDR1 and CDR2 are SGHRS and YFSETQ. The CDR3 protein is CASSSGLAGGPRDEQFF. CDR3 coding DNA: TGCGCCAGCAGCTCTGGACTAGCGGGAGGGCCTAGGGATGAGCAGTTCTTC. Full variable domain (remainder filled in from reference TRBV5-1 and TRBJ2-1): KAGVTQTPRYLIKTRGQQVTLSCSPISGHRSVSWYQQTPGQGLQFLFEYFSETQRNKGNFPGRFSGRQFSNSRSEMNVSTLELGDSALYLCASSSGLAGGPRDEQFFGPGTRLTVL.

This rearrangement joins TRBV7-9 to TRBJ1-1; 7 bases align to TRBD1. This CDR3 region has 15 residues. Germline V lookup: CDR1 SEHNR, CDR2 FQNEAQ (reference sequence). The junction had 6 bases not matched to a gene; V was cut back by 2 bases and J by 3 bases. The CDR3: CASSLYEGAYTEAFF. The CDR3, as DNA: TGTGCCAGCAGCTTATATGAGGGGGCTTACACTGAAGCTTTCTTT.

The table lists this clonotype with a few counts. V gene TRBV7-8 combines with J gene TRBJ1-1; D is unclear. This CDR3 is 13 amino acids long. V shed 0 bases and J shed 4 bases, with 6 bases lying between them. CDR1 is SGHVS, CDR2 FQNEAQ, per germline. CDR3 residues: CASSLAPRTEAFF. Written as DNA, the CDR3 is TGTGCCAGCAGCTTAGCTCCCCGCACTGAAGCTTTCTTT.

The table lists this clonotype with a few counts. The chain combines TRBV6-6 with TRBJ1-2; D may be TRBD1 (6 bases). Germline assignment: CDR1 MNHNY and CDR2 SVGAGI (reference sequence). The V end was cut by 5 bases, the J end by 7 bases, with 14 bases between. CDR3 length: 13 amino acids. CDR3 sequence: CASSLRGDTGYTF. DNA for the CDR3: TGTGCCAGCAGTCTCCGCGGGGACACTGGCTACACCTTC.

This clonotype was picked up a small number of times. The V gene is TRBV5-6, the J gene TRBJ2-3; TRBD2 aligns across 9 bases. From germline, CDR1 is SGHDT and CDR2 YYEEEE. The J segment lost 9 bases and the V segment lost 3 bases, leaving 5 bases of the junction unmatched. CDR3 size: 13 residues. CDR3 DNA sequence: TGTGCCAGCAGCTCGTTAGCGGGGGTCACGCAGTATTTT. Amino acids: CASSSLAGVTQYF.

This clonotype was detected only a few times. The chain uses TRBV4-1 and TRBJ2-1, with 9 nucleotides matching TRBD2. The J call may be wrong; the DNA end is better matched by TRBJ2-5. Germline V gene data show CDR1 as MGHRA and CDR2 as YSYEKL. CDR3 length: 17 amino acids. CDR3 sequence: CASSQDGASGAGETQYF. The CDR3 DNA reads TGCGCCAGCAGCCAAGATGGAGCTAGCGGGGCGGGGGAGACCCAGTACTTC.

This clonotype was found many times. J is TRBJ2-2 and V is TRBV5-6; 13 bases map to TRBD2. CDR1 SGHDT and CDR2 YYEEEE come from the germline V gene. The CDR3 consists of 18 residues. Unmatched junction bases numbered 10, after V lost 4 bases and J lost 4 bases. CDR3: CASSLGLAGAIITGELFF. For the CDR3, the DNA is TGTGCCAGCAGCCTAGGACTAGCGGGGGCCATAATCACCGGGGAGCTGTTTTTT.

This clonotype was counted at least ten times. The chain is built from TRBV12-3 or TRBV12-4 and TRBJ2-5; TRBD2 matches 7 bases. There are 14 residues in the CDR3. J was trimmed by 2 bases and V by 3 bases; bases with no gene match: 3. The CDR3 is CASSFSSGQETQYF. The CDR3 nucleotides read TGTGCCAGCAGTTTCTCTAGCGGACAAGAGACCCAGTACTTC.

The J gene is TRBJ2-1, the V gene TRBV7-6; D perhaps matches TRBD1 (6 bases). TRBJ2-5 explains the end of the DNA better; the J call may be wrong. The germline gives CDR1 SGHVS, CDR2 FNYEAQ. The CDR3 is 15 amino acids. Here the CDR3 DNA reads TGTGCCAGCAGCGTACAGGACAGTCTCCAAGAGACCCAGTACTTC. As protein: CASSVQDSLQETQYF.

The V and J genes are TRBV7-2 and TRBJ1-2, with 7 bases lining up with TRBD1. The trim removed 1 base at V and 5 bases at J, leaving 7 bases unmatched. Germline CDR1 is SGHTA and CDR2 is FQGNSA. This CDR3 region has 15 residues. The CDR3 sequence is CASSLGNRGGYGYTF. CDR3 bases: TGTGCCAGCAGCTTAGGGAACAGGGGAGGTTATGGCTACACCTTC.

The chain employs TRBV5-1 and TRBJ2-2; 8 bases align to TRBD1. The V and J ends lost 0 bases and 7 bases, in that order; junction bases with no gene match: 2. Germline CDR1 and CDR2: SGHRS and YFSETQ. The CDR3 is 14 amino acids. The CDR3 DNA is TGCGCCAGCAGCTTGGGACAGGGGATCGGGGAGCTGTTTTTT. It yields the protein CASSLGQGIGELFF.

This clonotype has a single count. The gene calls are TRBV27 and TRBJ1-5; a weak D match, TRBD1 (6 bases). This CDR3 is built from 13 residues. V lost 8 bases to trimming and J lost 1 base, with 9 bases between them. Germline V gene data show CDR1 as MNHEY and CDR2 as SMNVEV (reference sequence). The CDR3 DNA reads as TGTGCCAGCGCAGGGGCGAGCAATCAGCCCCAGCATTTT. This sequence encodes CASAGASNQPQHF.

The chain uses TRBV24-1 and TRBJ1-4; unclear D gene. Germline V gene sequence: CDR1 KGHDR, CDR2 SFDVKD. This CDR3 spans 16 amino acids. V lost 2 bases, J lost 0 bases, and 9 bases lay in between. The CDR3 region has the DNA TGTGCCACCAGTGATTCGGGCCTCTCAACTAATGAAAAACTGTTTTTT. This codes for CATSDSGLSTNEKLFF.

This chain uses TRBV3-1 with TRBJ2-7; possible D gene TRBD2, 5 bases. Looked up from germline, CDR1 is LGHDT and CDR2 is YNNKEL (reference sequence). V was shortened by 4 bases and J by 3 bases, with 16 bases between the two germline ends. This CDR3 has 15 amino acids. CDR3 bases: TGTGCCAGCAGCCCCCTCCCAGGACTGAACTACGAGCAGTACTTC. It yields the protein CASSPLPGLNYEQYF.

The chain has TRBV14 and TRBJ2-5; the D is unclear. The germline gives CDR1 SGHDN, CDR2 FVKESK. The CDR3 covers 13 residues. Deletions cut 3 bases from V and 4 bases from J, with 9 bases between. The DNA for the CDR3 is TGTGCCAGCAGCCATTATGGTTCAGAGACCCAGTACTTC. Protein: CASSHYGSETQYF.

The J gene is TRBJ2-5, the V gene TRBV5-1; 7 bases align to TRBD2. The CDR3 extends over 16 amino acids. V lost 3 bases, J lost 4 bases, and 12 bases stayed unmatched. Germline CDR1 SGHRS, CDR2 YFSETQ. The CDR3 here is CASSSTSGTVIETQYF. The CDR3 DNA sequence: TGCGCCAGCAGCTCGACCAGCGGGACGGTCATAGAGACCCAGTACTTC. Complete variable domain (other parts from reference TRBV5-1 and TRBJ2-5): KAGVTQTPRYLIKTRGQQVTLSCSPISGHRSVSWYQQTPGQGLQFLFEYFSETQRNKGNFPGRFSGRQFSNSRSEMNVSTLELGDSALYLCASSSTSGTVIETQYFGPGTRLLVL.

The rearrangement joins TRBV6-6 to TRBJ2-5; 8 bases agree with TRBD2. The V gene end was trimmed by 5 bases and the J gene end by 4 bases; junction bases not matched to a gene: 9. This CDR3 is 15 amino acids long. Germline assignment: CDR1 MNHNY and CDR2 SVGAGI (reference sequence). The CDR3 nucleotides are TGTGCCAGCAGTGGGCGGGGGGATCAGGGAGAGACCCAGTACTTC. Protein: CASSGRGDQGETQYF.

The chain uses TRBV5-5 and TRBJ2-5; a possible D gene is TRBD1 (5 bases). This CDR3 spans 14 amino acids. V was pared by 2 bases and J by 2 bases, with 10 bases between. The germline gives CDR1 SGHKS, CDR2 YYEKEE (reference sequence). This CDR3 is CASSFSQGQETQYF. The CDR3 DNA is TGTGCCAGCAGCTTTAGCCAGGGACAAGAGACCCAGTACTTC.

V is TRBV4-1 and J is TRBJ2-7; 7 bases line up with TRBD1. This CDR3 is built from 15 residues. Germline assignment: CDR1 MGHRA and CDR2 YSYEKL. Trimming took 2 bases from V and 2 from J; bases not matched to a gene: 6. CDR3 nucleotides: TGCGCCAGCAGCCAAATGGACAGGTCTCCCTACGAGCAGTACTTC. As protein: CASSQMDRSPYEQYF.